A single sample is the source of the 23 T cell receptor beta chains below, sequenced in a study of blood T cell repertoires in COVID-19. Sequenced by immunoSEQ multiplex PCR; TCRdb stores in-frame clones only, minus some. The table shows approximately 99,000 clones, with 80% to 90% occurring only once. Sequencing was done on a sample of peripheral blood. The receptors come from a human donor in a cohort sampled during active COVID-19.

The genes are TRBV5-6 and TRBJ2-1; 9 bases match TRBD1. Per the germline V gene, CDR1 is SGHDT and CDR2 is YYEEEE. The trim removed 3 bases at V and 0 bases at J, leaving 7 bases unmatched. The CDR3 length is 17 residues. The CDR3 spells CASSSGTGSSSYNEQFF. The CDR3 coding sequence is TGTGCCAGCAGCTCCGGGACAGGGTCGAGCTCCTACAATGAGCAGTTCTTC.

The J gene is TRBJ2-7, the V gene TRBV2; 9 bases match TRBD2. Looked up from germline, CDR1 is SNHLY and CDR2 is FYNNEI. The CDR3 has 15 residues. After removal of 6 bases from V and 4 bases from J, the junction contained 10 bases not matched to a gene. CDR3 sequence (DNA): TGTGCCAGCAGCCCCCTGGCGGGAGGGACTTACGAGCAGTACTTC. As protein: CASSPLAGGTYEQYF.

The chain joins TRBV6-5 to TRBJ1-5; D may be TRBD1 (5 bases). Germline CDR1 is MNHEY and CDR2 is SVGAGI. The V end lost 5 bases, the J end lost 3 bases, and 8 bases lay between the germline ends. This CDR3 is 13 amino acids long. The CDR3 loop reads CASSPGYNQPQHF. The CDR3 nucleotides are TGTGCCAGCAGTCCAGGGTACAATCAGCCCCAGCATTTT.

This clone was picked up one time. The chain joins TRBV3-1 (or the pseudogene TRBV3-2) to TRBJ2-4, with 7 positions matching TRBD1. The germline V gene has CDR1 LGHDT and CDR2 YNNKEL (reference sequence). The trim removed 4 bases at V and 7 bases at J, leaving 7 bases unmatched. This CDR3 spans 14 amino acids. CDR3 amino acids: CASSPRQGMNIQYF. The CDR3 DNA follows: TGTGCCAGCAGCCCGCGACAGGGAATGAACATTCAGTACTTC.

This clone was detected a few times. The V and J genes are TRBV9 and TRBJ2-7, with TRBD1 matching over 12 bases. Trimming at V came to 3 bases and at J to 4 bases, leaving 5 bases not matched to a gene. The CDR3 length is 15 residues. CDR1 and CDR2 from the germline V gene are SGDLS and YYNGEE. CDR3 in amino acids: CASSGGTGGGYEQYF. CDR3 coding DNA: TGTGCCAGCAGCGGCGGGACAGGGGGCGGGTACGAGCAGTACTTC.

This chain links TRBV4-2 with TRBJ1-2; TRBD1 aligns across 10 bases. This CDR3 is built from 16 residues. CDR1 is LGHNA and CDR2 is YNFKEQ in the germline V gene. J was trimmed by 7 bases and V by 0 bases; bases with no gene match: 8. In DNA form, the CDR3 reads TGTGCCAGCAGCCAAGAGTGGAGACAGGGGGCGCGTGGCTACACCTTC. Its translation is CASSQEWRQGARGYTF.

The rearrangement uses TRBV5-8 and TRBJ1-5; possibly TRBD1 for D (5 bases). There are 11 residues in the CDR3. The germline V and J ends were trimmed by 7 bases and 11 bases, with 13 bases remaining between them. Germline loops: CDR1 SGHTS, CDR2 YDEGEE. In nucleotides, the CDR3 is TGTGCCAGCTCCCCCGGGGGGGCCCAGCATTTT. Protein product: CASSPGGAQHF.

The chain couples TRBV11-2 to TRBJ2-2, with a weak D call TRBD2 (6 bases). Trimming stripped 5 bases from V and 6 bases from J, with 19 bases between. This CDR3 is built from 16 residues. The germline gives CDR1 SGHAT, CDR2 FQNNGV. The CDR3 bases are TGTGCCAGCAGCCGTCCCCCGGGGGACGCCCCCGGGGAGCTGTTTTTT. Amino acid sequence: CASSRPPGDAPGELFF.

V and J are TRBV27 and TRBJ1-1; maybe TRBD1 (6 bases). This CDR3 contains 14 residues. Germline V gene data show CDR1 as MNHEY and CDR2 as SMNVEV (reference sequence). Deletions cut 3 bases from V and 1 base from J, with 9 bases between. In nucleotides, the CDR3 is TGTGCCAGCAGTTTCAGGGGATGGAACACTGAAGCTTTCTTT. This gives the protein CASSFRGWNTEAFF.

V is TRBV7-9 and J is TRBJ1-1; D uncertain. The CDR3 has 16 residues. Trimming took off 5 bases at V and 3 bases at J, with 19 bases between the two ends. CDR1 is SEHNR and CDR2 is FQNEAQ in the germline V gene (reference sequence). The CDR3 region has the DNA TGTGCCAGCAGCCATAATGTGGAGGGCCCCTACACTGAAGCTTTCTTT. This encodes CASSHNVEGPYTEAFF.

J is TRBJ1-1 and V is TRBV9; D is ambiguous. The CDR3 extends over 13 amino acids. Germline CDR1 reads SGDLS; CDR2 reads YYNGEE. V was trimmed by 1 base and J by 4 bases, leaving 8 bases between them. CDR3 region: CASSVIEGTEAFF. The CDR3 nucleotides read TGTGCCAGCAGCGTAATAGAGGGCACTGAAGCTTTCTTT. Supplemented by reference TRBV9 and TRBJ1-1, the full variable domain reads DSGVTQTPKHLITATGQRVTLRCSPRSGDLSVYWYQQSLDQGLQFLIQYYNGEERAKGNILERFSAQQFPDLHSELNLSSLELGDSALYFCASSVIEGTEAFFGQGTRLTVV.

The genes are TRBV7-2 and TRBJ2-1; 7 nucleotides agree with TRBD2. CDR3 size: 15 residues. Germline loops: CDR1 SGHTA, CDR2 FQGNSA. Trimming took 10 bases from V and 5 from J; bases not matched to a gene: 14. The CDR3 DNA is TGTGCCACCCTTCGGTTCCTAGCGGATGACAATGAGCAGTTCTTC. As protein: CATLRFLADDNEQFF.

V and J are TRBV5-5 and TRBJ2-5; D is possibly TRBD2 (6 bases). CDR3 length: 14 residues. V was shortened by 6 bases and J by 0 bases, with 12 bases between the two germline ends. Germline lookup yields CDR1 SGHKS and CDR2 YYEKEE (reference sequence). The CDR3 bases are TGTGCCAGCATCCCGGGAGCTAACCAAGAGACCCAGTACTTC. It encodes CASIPGANQETQYF.

Here the CDR3 DNA reads TGTGCCAGCAGTCCATCTGGGACACGTTCACCCCTCCACTTT. Translating gives CASSPSGTRSPLHF. The chain links TRBV28 to TRBJ1-6; a possible D gene is TRBD1 (6 bases). Trimming left V 5 bases short and J 9 bases short, with 14 bases between. This CDR3 contains 14 residues. CDR1 and CDR2 (germline): MDHEN, SYDVKM.

This chain uses TRBV9 with TRBJ1-4; TRBD1 matches at 8 bases. The germline gives CDR1 SGDLS, CDR2 YYNGEE. The CDR3 spans 15 residues. J gave up 8 bases and V 0 bases, and 6 bases lay outside the gene matches. The CDR3 sequence is CASSVGQGTVEKLFF. For the CDR3, the DNA is TGTGCCAGCAGCGTAGGACAGGGGACGGTCGAAAAACTGTTTTTT. The variable domain in full, completed from reference TRBV9 and TRBJ1-4, reads DSGVTQTPKHLITATGQRVTLRCSPRSGDLSVYWYQQSLDQGLQFLIQYYNGEERAKGNILERFSAQQFPDLHSELNLSSLELGDSALYFCASSVGQGTVEKLFFGSGTQLSVL.

There are many counts of this clone. The V call is TRBV28, the J call TRBJ1-2, with D maybe TRBD1 (5 bases). The CDR3 length is 13 residues. Deletions cut 6 bases from V and 5 bases from J, with 13 bases between. The germline gives CDR1 MDHEN, CDR2 SYDVKM. The CDR3 DNA reads as TGTGCCAGCAGCCCCTTGGAGGGGTATGGCTACACCTTC. Amino acids: CASSPLEGYGYTF.

The sample holds one count of this clone. This chain joins TRBV3-1 (or the pseudogene TRBV3-2) and TRBJ1-3; TRBD1 matches at 8 bases. Germline V CDR1 and CDR2: LGHDT, YNNKEL (reference sequence). The CDR3 length is 16 residues. V shed 4 bases and J 4 bases; nucleotides not matched to a gene: 9. The DNA of the CDR3 is TGTGCCAGCAGCCTTGATCAGGGGGCGTGGGGAAACACCATATATTTT. Translation gives CASSLDQGAWGNTIYF.

This chain connects TRBV10-1 to TRBJ2-7, with D maybe TRBD1 (5 bases). V shed 6 bases and J shed 5 bases, with 14 bases lying between them. The CDR3 sequence is 13 residues long. Per the germline V gene, CDR1 is WNHNN and CDR2 is SYGVQD (reference sequence). This CDR3 reads CASSQGTLDEQYF. The CDR3, as DNA: TGCGCCAGCAGCCAGGGCACCTTGGACGAGCAGTACTTC.

This chain links TRBV5-1 with TRBJ2-1, with D perhaps matching TRBD2 (8 bases). Looked up from germline, CDR1 is SGHRS and CDR2 is YFSETQ. This CDR3 has 16 amino acids. Trimming pared 3 bases from V and 6 bases from J, leaving 19 bases between. The CDR3 protein is CASSWRIAGQSNEQFF. CDR3 DNA: TGCGCCAGCAGCTGGAGGATAGCGGGACAGAGCAATGAGCAGTTCTTC. The full variable domain, with the rest looked up from reference TRBV5-1 and TRBJ2-1, is KAGVTQTPRYLIKTRGQQVTLSCSPISGHRSVSWYQQTPGQGLQFLFEYFSETQRNKGNFPGRFSGRQFSNSRSEMNVSTLELGDSALYLCASSWRIAGQSNEQFFGPGTRLTVL.

This clone was observed a single time. This sequence joins TRBV3-1 (or the pseudogene TRBV3-2) and TRBJ2-1; 12 bases agree with TRBD2. The CDR3 spans 19 residues. Per the germline V gene, CDR1 is LGHDT and CDR2 is YNNKEL (reference sequence). Trimming took 4 bases from V and 8 from J; bases not matched to a gene: 18. In DNA form, the CDR3 reads TGTGCCAGCAGCCTCAGAGGACTAGCGGGGACCCGACGGGGGGATGAGCAGTTCTTC. It encodes CASSLRGLAGTRRGDEQFF.

This clone was recorded only once. The rearrangement uses TRBV5-6 and TRBJ2-1; D not certain. This CDR3 is 13 amino acids long. V gave up 2 bases and J gave up 6 bases, with 9 bases separating them. CDR1 is SGHDT and CDR2 is YYEEEE in the germline V gene. CDR3 nucleotides: TGTGCCAGCAGCTTCGTTCATAGCAATGAGCAGTTCTTC. It translates to CASSFVHSNEQFF.

The chain's CDR3 is CASSSQFGSRGGEAFF. CDR3 in DNA: TGTGCCAGCAGTTCCCAGTTCGGAAGTAGGGGTGGCGAAGCTTTCTTT. The chain is built from TRBV6-6 and TRBJ1-1; a possible D gene is TRBD1 (5 bases). The CDR3 runs 16 residues. V was clipped by 4 bases and J by 8 bases, with 23 bases between them. Germline V lookup: CDR1 MNHNY, CDR2 SVGAGI (reference sequence).

A single count supports this clone. This chain joins TRBV6-2 or TRBV6-3 and TRBJ1-6; D perhaps matches TRBD1 (6 bases). V lost 1 base to trimming and J lost 9 bases, with 7 bases between them. Germline V gene lookup returns CDR1 MNHEY and CDR2 SVGEGT. This CDR3 contains 13 residues. CDR3 sequence: CASSYYRVSPLHF. CDR3 nucleotide sequence: TGTGCCAGCAGTTACTACAGGGTTTCACCCCTCCACTTT.